Reported below is one T cell receptor (beta chain). The sample comes from a study of shared clonotypes between healthy human individuals. Sequencing was performed with immunoSEQ multiplex PCR; in TCRdb, only in-frame clones are kept and a portion is missing. The sample has about 2.3 million clones; 85% to 95% are singletons. The V end lost 7 bases, the J end lost 0 bases, and 9 bases lay between the germline ends. The germline CDR1 and CDR2 sequences are MDHEN and SYDVKM. The CDR3 is 13 residues long. Sequenced sample: naive CD4+ T cells from PBMCs. Subset denoted: CD45RA+ positively selected. The TCR comes from a young man in good health. Some clones in this sample may be carry-over from other donors' samples. This chain links TRBV28 with TRBJ1-2; unclear D gene. The DNA for the CDR3 is TGTGCCAGCATTCGAGCCCCTAACTATGGCTACACCTTC. It is translated as CASIRAPNYGYTF.